This TCR beta chain comes out of a study of identical twins. cDNA carried unique molecular identifiers, and a universal primer site was added by template switching. Each CDR3 protein is one row after TCRdb ran MiXCR on the 5' RACE reads. Among about 530,000 distinct CDR3 sequences listed, 20% to 25% were seen once. Germline values: CDR1 SGHAT, CDR2 FQNNGV. This CDR3 has 18 residues. The V gene end was trimmed by 1 base and the J gene end by 0 bases; junction bases not matched to a gene: 11. These same records also appear under a second study, on yellow fever vaccine responses in identical twins.

This TCR derives from a woman younger than 35 in good health. The V and J genes are TRBV11-2 and TRBJ2-7; TRBD1 aligns across 8 bases. Material: CD4+ T cells sorted from blood. The CDR3 DNA follows: TGTGCCAGCAGCTTAGGACCGGGACAGGATTACAGCTCCTACGAGCAGTACTTC. The encoded protein is CASSLGPGQDYSSYEQYF.